A single sample is the source of the 17 T cell receptor beta chains below, sequenced in a study of T cells in Graves' hyperthyroidism and ophthalmopathy. The source material, RNA transcripts, was used to amplify TCR beta CDR3 regions. HTBI primers were the set used in a first-round RT-PCR of the TCR CDR3. TCRdb redid the calling of the multiplex PCR reads with MiXCR, one entry per CDR3 protein. The sample has under 350,000 distinct CDR3 sequences; roughly an eighth are singletons. Sequences were obtained from blood. These receptors all stem from a woman aged 40 to 49 with Graves' hyperthyroidism.

The genes are TRBV12-3 or TRBV12-4 and TRBJ2-7, with TRBD2 identical over 11 bases. V lost 2 bases, J lost 4 bases, and 10 bases stayed unmatched. The CDR3 totals 17 residues. The DNA of the CDR3 is TGTGCCAGCAGTTTACGGCTCCGGACTAGCGGGCCTTACGAGCAGTACTTC. Amino acids: CASSLRLRTSGPYEQYF.

The table lists this clonotype with a few counts. The chain is built from TRBV19 and TRBJ1-1; 12 bases map to TRBD1. Germline values: CDR1 LNHDA, CDR2 SQIVND (reference sequence). Trimming took 3 bases from V and 6 from J; bases not matched to a gene: 8. CDR3 length: 16 amino acids. The DNA for the CDR3 is TGTGCCAGTAGTATGGGACAGGGGGCCAGAGGGGCTGAAGCTTTCTTT. The encoded protein is CASSMGQGARGAEAFF.

This clonotype has at least ten counts. This chain connects TRBV28 to TRBJ2-5; TRBD2 agrees at 9 bases. The germline CDR1 and CDR2 sequences are MDHEN and SYDVKM. This CDR3 is 14 amino acids long. V lost 2 bases to trimming and J lost 7 bases; unmatched junction nucleotides: 5. The CDR3 region is CASSLAGGGATQYF. In nucleotides, the CDR3 is TGTGCCAGCAGTTTAGCGGGAGGGGGGGCGACCCAGTACTTC.

At least ten counts were recorded for this clonotype. The V and J genes are TRBV18 and TRBJ1-1; no definite D call. The germline V gene has CDR1 KGHSH and CDR2 LQKENI. CDR3 size: 15 residues. V lost 3 bases and J lost 2, with 13 bases in between. The CDR3 sequence is CASSPGRERNTEAFF. Written as DNA, the CDR3 is TGTGCCAGCTCACCGGGGAGGGAAAGAAACACTGAAGCTTTCTTT.

The rearrangement links TRBV20-1 to TRBJ1-1; 7 bases match TRBD1. The length of the CDR3 is 10 residues. CDR1 DFQATT and CDR2 SNEGSKA come from the germline V gene (reference sequence). The V and J ends lost 2 bases and 11 bases, in that order; junction bases with no gene match: 2. CDR3 sequence (DNA): TGCAGTGCTAGACACAGGGGCGCTTTCTTT. Encoded protein: CSARHRGAFF.

This clonotype has a count of ten or more. The chain carries TRBV7-8 and TRBJ1-2; D gene uncertain. CDR1 and CDR2 from the germline V gene are SGHVS and FQNEAQ. V lost 5 bases and J 7 bases, leaving 11 bases between the germline ends. This CDR3 has 12 residues. CDR3 nucleotides: TGTGCCAGCAGCCCCTTGGCATCTGGCTACACCTTC. It encodes CASSPLASGYTF.

This clonotype came up many times. The chain has TRBV6-5 and TRBJ2-7, with D tentatively TRBD2 (5 bases). Germline-derived CDR1 and CDR2 are MNHEY and SVGAGI. Trimming pared 2 bases from V and 6 bases from J, leaving 14 bases between. This CDR3 contains 14 residues. Here the CDR3 DNA reads TGTGCCAGCAGTTACGGGCTAGCAGAGGGCGAGCAGTACTTC. Encoded protein: CASSYGLAEGEQYF.

Many counts were recorded for this clonotype. This rearrangement joins TRBV5-1 to TRBJ1-1, with 7 bases lining up with TRBD1. Germline-derived CDR1 and CDR2 are SGHRS and YFSETQ. The CDR3 length is 15 residues. V gave up 4 bases and J gave up 3 bases; unmatched junction bases: 9. The CDR3 loop reads CASSLKTGKYTEAFF. In DNA form, the CDR3 reads TGCGCCAGCAGCCTAAAGACAGGGAAGTACACTGAAGCTTTCTTT.

The gene calls are TRBV5-6 and TRBJ2-5, with D unclear. The CDR3 is made up of 15 amino acids. Deletions cut 4 bases from V and 4 bases from J, with 17 bases between. Germline CDR1 reads SGHDT; CDR2 reads YYEEEE. The CDR3 coding sequence is TGTGCCAGCAGCCCGGACCGGGCCCCTGGAGAGACCCAGTACTTC. Protein sequence: CASSPDRAPGETQYF.

The V and J genes are TRBV30 and TRBJ2-3; 8 nucleotides line up with TRBD1. Losses at the gene ends were 2 bases for V and 5 bases for J; bases not matched to a gene: 9. Germline V lookup: CDR1 GTSNPN, CDR2 SVGIG (reference sequence). The CDR3 extends over 15 amino acids. CDR3 amino acids: CAWSRQGAAGDTQYF. CDR3 sequence (DNA): TGTGCCTGGAGTCGTCAGGGGGCTGCGGGAGATACGCAGTATTTT.

This clonotype occurred many times. This CDR3 reads CASSHPGRSYEQYF. The CDR3 DNA reads TGTGCCAGCAGCCATCCCGGGAGAAGCTACGAGCAGTACTTC. This chain uses TRBV7-8 with TRBJ2-7, with a tentative D call TRBD2 (6 bases). The ends were cut back, 5 bases at V and 3 bases at J, with 14 bases in the middle. CDR1 and CDR2 from the germline V gene are SGHVS and FQNEAQ. The CDR3 has 14 residues.

This clonotype has a count of ten or more. The CDR3 protein is CSAVNSVSYNEQFF. As DNA, the CDR3 is TGCAGTGCGGTCAACTCAGTATCCTACAATGAGCAGTTCTTC. V and J are TRBV20-1 and TRBJ2-1; D unclear. V lost 6 bases to trimming and J lost 1 base, with 13 bases between them. The CDR3 has 14 amino acids. Looked up from germline, CDR1 is DFQATT and CDR2 is SNEGSKA (reference sequence).

This clonotype was seen a handful of times. The V call is TRBV10-3, the J call TRBJ2-1; D is perhaps TRBD2 (5 bases). Per germline, CDR1 ENHRY and CDR2 SYGVKD. V was clipped by 4 bases and J by 5 bases, with 21 bases between them. The CDR3 loop spans 17 amino acids. CDR3 protein: CAISAMSRAEVHNEQFF. The CDR3, as DNA: TGTGCCATCAGTGCCATGTCGCGGGCGGAGGTACACAATGAGCAGTTCTTC.

This clonotype was found many times. The V and J genes are TRBV2 and TRBJ1-1; TRBD1 matches 9 bases. J gave up 0 bases and V 8 bases, and 4 bases lay outside the gene matches. Germline loops: CDR1 SNHLY, CDR2 FYNNEI. CDR3 length: 14 amino acids. For the CDR3, the DNA is TGTGCCAGCGTACGACAGGGGGTGAACACTGAAGCTTTCTTT. Amino acid sequence: CASVRQGVNTEAFF.

This clonotype has at least ten counts. The V gene is TRBV10-3, the J gene TRBJ1-5, with 10 nucleotides matching TRBD1. This CDR3 has 14 amino acids. Germline V lookup: CDR1 ENHRY, CDR2 SYGVKD. V shed 6 bases and J 5 bases; nucleotides not matched to a gene: 4. The CDR3, as DNA: TGTGCCATCAGCGAGGACAGGGGGTATCAGCCCCAGCATTTT. The encoded protein is CAISEDRGYQPQHF.

The CDR3, as DNA: TGCGCCAGCAGCCAAGATGCGGTCGGGTCGGGAAACACCATATATTTT. Translated, it gives CASSQDAVGSGNTIYF. J is TRBJ1-3 and V is TRBV4-1; no clear D gene. CDR1 MGHRA and CDR2 YSYEKL come from the germline V gene. This CDR3 comprises 16 residues. Trimming cost V 0 bases and J 4 bases, with 13 bases left between them.

This clonotype was found many times. The CDR3 loop reads CASSQDTGGNQPQHF. The CDR3 coding sequence is TGTGCCAGCAGCCAAGACACAGGGGGCAATCAGCCCCAGCATTTT. The V gene is TRBV12-3 or TRBV12-4, the J gene TRBJ1-5, with TRBD1 identical over 7 bases. J gave up 2 bases and V 6 bases, and 7 bases lay outside the gene matches. The CDR3 contains 15 residues.